A selection of T cell receptor beta chains follows, all from one sample in a study of blood T cell repertoires in COVID-19. Sequencing used immunoSEQ multiplex PCR; TCRdb keeps in-frame clones, though not all of them. This table has around 390,000 clones, 85% to 90% appearing once. Sequencing was performed on PBMCs or T cells enriched from blood (not recorded which). These receptors all come from a woman aged 45-65 years who had recovered from COVID-19. The CDR3 runs from the conserved cysteine through the conserved F or W. Fields, in order: D gene, V gene, J gene, clone size, CDR3 DNA, CDR3 protein. D genes are given only for firm matches. For some rows the clone size is stated as once, few or many, or as a class when expanded; others skip it.

TRBD1	TRBV7-8	TRBJ2-7	-	TGTGCCAGCAGTCCTGGACAGGGGCCATCCTACGAGCAGTACTTC	CASSPGQGPSYEQYF
-	TRBV11-2	TRBJ2-2	-	TGTGCCAGCAGAAGAGGAGGGGTCGACACCGGGGAGCTGTTTTTT	CASRRGGVDTGELFF
TRBD1	TRBV27	TRBJ1-2	-	TGTGCCAGCAGTCCCGGGACAGGGGGCACCTATGGCTACACCTTC	CASSPGTGGTYGYTF
-	TRBV12-3/TRBV12-4	TRBJ1-1	-	TGTGCCAGCACGCAGGGTATGAACACTGAAGCTTTCTTT	CASTQGMNTEAFF
-	TRBV2	TRBJ2-5	once	TGTGCCAGCATCCTGAGGGCTAAGGAGACCCAGTACTTC	CASILRAKETQYF
TRBD1	TRBV10-3	TRBJ1-1	once	TGTGCCATCAGCGCACCGGGACAGGGACTCACTGAAGCTTTCTTT	CAISAPGQGLTEAFF
-	TRBV4-1	TRBJ1-4	-	TGCGCCAGCAGCCAAGACGGAGGGAATGAAAAACTGTTTTTT	CASSQDGGNEKLFF
-	TRBV9	TRBJ1-4	once	TGTGCCAGCAGCGTACAGGGGACTAATGAAAAACTGTTTTTT	CASSVQGTNEKLFF
TRBD1	TRBV27	TRBJ2-1	many	TGTGCCAGCAGTGCCGACAGGGGAGGCAATGAGCAGTTCTTC	CASSADRGGNEQFF
-	TRBV10-3	TRBJ1-6	once	TGTGCCATCAGTGACCAACTCGGGGGATCCTATAATTCACCCCTCCACTTT	CAISDQLGGSYNSPLHF
TRBD1	TRBV5-1	TRBJ1-1	-	TGCGCCAGCAGCTTTTTTTTGCCGACAGGGGGAAAGAACACTGAAGCTTTCTTT	CASSFFLPTGGKNTEAFF